This record concerns one T cell receptor beta chain sequence. These data are taken from a study of blood T cell repertoires in COVID-19. About the research overall: Acute and convalescent COVID-19 specimens originated in the United States, Italy and Spain. PBMCs, B-cell-depleted T cells, or T cells provided the cDNA or gDNA that made up the material.

The ends lost 2 bases at V and 4 bases at J; junction bases unmatched: 1. In germline, CDR1 is WNHNN, CDR2 SYGVQD (reference sequence). The CDR3 consists of 15 residues. As handled by the study authors: Scientists estimated how many nucleated cells there were by amplifying reference gene primers. The method was immunoSEQ multiplex PCR; TCRdb's version includes in-frame clones alone and lacks a portion of them. That table gives V, J and clone size, and the DNA gave D and trimming. Of around 80,000 clones listed, over 70% are singletons. Material for sequencing was peripheral blood. The chain recombines TRBV10-1 with TRBJ2-1; 11 bases line up with TRBD2. The sequence derives from a man in his fifties or sixties with active or convalescent COVID-19. The CDR3 loop is CASSEIAGGYNEQFF. Written as DNA, the CDR3 is TGCGCCAGCAGTGAGATAGCGGGGGGGTACAATGAGCAGTTCTTC.